These 23 T cell receptor beta chains originate from one sample sequenced in a study of OX40 agonist ivuxolimab in advanced cancers. Sequencing was performed with immunoSEQ multiplex PCR; in TCRdb, only in-frame clones are kept and a portion is missing. The table lists 65,000 to 80,000 clones, approximately 91% of them singletons. The input for sequencing was CD4+ or CD8+ T cells sorted from blood, taken in a trial of the OX40 agonist ivuxolimab. The receptors come from an adult with an advanced solid tumor such as melanoma, head and neck, liver or kidney cancer.

This rearrangement joins TRBV9 to TRBJ2-5, with 8 positions matching TRBD1. The CDR3 consists of 15 residues. Unmatched junction bases numbered 8, after V lost 3 bases and J lost 4 bases. Per the germline V gene, CDR1 is SGDLS and CDR2 is YYNGEE. The CDR3 region is CASSEDGQGRETQYF. The DNA of the CDR3 is TGTGCCAGCAGCGAGGATGGACAGGGTCGAGAGACCCAGTACTTC.

V is TRBV28 and J is TRBJ2-5, with D perhaps given as TRBD1 or TRBD2 (5 bases each). The CDR3 covers 15 residues. Germline V gene sequence: CDR1 MDHEN, CDR2 SYDVKM. Trimming stripped 5 bases from V and 2 bases from J, with 15 bases between. The CDR3: CASSPPRGRQETQYF. The CDR3 bases are TGTGCCAGCAGTCCCCCCCGGGGACGGCAAGAGACCCAGTACTTC.

V is TRBV5-1 and J is TRBJ2-5; D not certain. Trimming took off 2 bases at V and 4 bases at J, with 12 bases between the two ends. Per the germline V gene, CDR1 is SGHRS and CDR2 is YFSETQ. The CDR3 covers 14 residues. The DNA of the CDR3 is TGCGCCAGCAGCTTCGGACGAGGTGGAGAGACCCAGTACTTC. It codes for CASSFGRGGETQYF.

J is TRBJ2-2 and V is TRBV14; perhaps TRBD2 as D (6 bases). Germline V CDR1 and CDR2: SGHDN, FVKESK. CDR3 length: 15 amino acids. V lost 1 base and J lost 9, with 15 bases in between. The CDR3 DNA reads TGTGCCAGCAGCCAAGTTCGGGGGAGGTTCAGGGAGCTGTTTTTT. Encoded protein: CASSQVRGRFRELFF.

The rearrangement joins TRBV6-6 to TRBJ1-2, with TRBD1 identical over 9 bases. There are 14 residues in the CDR3. Germline assignment: CDR1 MNHNY and CDR2 SVGAGI (reference sequence). V was pared by 4 bases and J by 7 bases, with 7 bases of the junction left unmatched. CDR3 amino acids: CASSFTQGAVGYTF. The CDR3 DNA sequence: TGTGCCAGCAGTTTTACACAGGGGGCGGTTGGCTACACCTTC.

The V call is TRBV29-1, the J call TRBJ1-4, with D hard to call. V lost 1 base and J lost 10, with 28 bases in between. The CDR3 length is 18 residues. The germline V gene encodes CDR1 SQVTM and CDR2 ANQGSEA. The CDR3 DNA is TGCAGCGTTGAAGGCGGGGTGGAGGGCGCGGAGAACTACGGAAAACTGTTTTTT. It specifies CSVEGGVEGAENYGKLFF.

Here the CDR3 DNA reads TGTGCCAGCAGATCCAGGGGTTCCTACAATGAGCAGTTCTTC. Its protein product is CASRSRGSYNEQFF. V is TRBV6-5 and J is TRBJ2-1; TRBD1 might be the D (6 bases). Germline loops: CDR1 MNHEY, CDR2 SVGAGI. V was shortened by 6 bases and J by 1 base, with 10 bases between the two germline ends. There are 14 residues in the CDR3.

This clone was found a few times. The chain employs TRBV6-5 and TRBJ2-7, with 9 positions matching TRBD1. CDR1 is MNHEY and CDR2 is SVGAGI in the germline V gene. The V gene end was trimmed by 5 bases and the J gene end by 0 bases; junction bases not matched to a gene: 5. This CDR3 spans 15 amino acids. The chain's CDR3 is CASSRDRVLSYEQYF. In DNA, the CDR3 is TGTGCCAGCAGTCGGGACAGGGTCCTCTCCTACGAGCAGTACTTC.

The V and J genes are TRBV4-1 and TRBJ1-4, with unresolved D. The CDR3 is 13 amino acids. V dropped 5 bases and J dropped 7 bases, with 11 bases sitting between them. Germline CDR1 reads MGHRA; CDR2 reads YSYEKL. CDR3 in DNA: TGCGCCAGCAGCGCCGCTTGGGGTGAAAAACTGTTTTTT. This codes for CASSAAWGEKLFF.

The rearrangement joins TRBV27 to TRBJ2-1; 9 nucleotides line up with TRBD1. Trimming took 6 bases from V and 5 from J; bases not matched to a gene: 11. The CDR3 loop spans 16 amino acids. The germline V gene encodes CDR1 MNHEY and CDR2 SMNVEV (reference sequence). The CDR3 spells CASSLEGDRAHNEQFF. The CDR3 bases are TGTGCCAGCAGCCTGGAAGGGGACAGGGCCCACAATGAGCAGTTCTTC.

This rearrangement joins TRBV7-9 to TRBJ2-7; D gene uncertain. This CDR3 comprises 11 residues. The V end was cut by 2 bases, the J end by 5 bases, with 4 bases between. Germline assignment: CDR1 SEHNR and CDR2 FQNEAQ (reference sequence). CDR3 DNA sequence: TGTGCCAGCAGCTTACAAAACGAGCAGTACTTC. Translating gives CASSLQNEQYF.

The chain employs TRBV6-5 and TRBJ1-5, with 9 positions matching TRBD1. J gave up 1 base and V 8 bases, and 3 bases lay outside the gene matches. The CDR3 covers 14 residues. In germline, CDR1 is MNHEY, CDR2 SVGAGI. CDR3 nucleotides: TGTGCCAGCGGACAGGGGCTCAGCAATCAGCCCCAGCATTTT. This gives the protein CASGQGLSNQPQHF.

The chain has TRBV11-2 and TRBJ1-4; D ambiguous. Trimming left V 5 bases short and J 7 bases short, with 17 bases between. The length of the CDR3 is 15 residues. Per the germline V gene, CDR1 is SGHAT and CDR2 is FQNNGV. The CDR3 region has the DNA TGTGCCAGCAGCCCCCGGGTTGGCGGTAGTGAAAAACTGTTTTTT. Translation gives CASSPRVGGSEKLFF.

The chain is built from TRBV2 and TRBJ2-1; D gene unclear. Germline V gene data show CDR1 as SNHLY and CDR2 as FYNNEI. V lost 7 bases, J lost 0 bases, and 10 bases lay in between. This CDR3 is built from 14 residues. The CDR3 nucleotides read TGTGCCAGCAAGGTGGATGGCTCCTACAATGAGCAGTTCTTC. This gives the protein CASKVDGSYNEQFF.

J is TRBJ2-2 and V is TRBV2; TRBD2 agrees at 9 bases. Germline V CDR1 and CDR2: SNHLY, FYNNEI. With V trimmed by 5 bases and J by 4 bases, 5 bases remained unmatched. The CDR3 has 15 residues. Here the CDR3 reads CASSPGLASTGELFF. The CDR3 nucleotides read TGTGCCAGCAGTCCCGGACTAGCGAGCACCGGGGAGCTGTTTTTT.

The chain uses TRBV5-5 and TRBJ1-5; TRBD1 matches at 8 bases. The trim removed 4 bases at V and 9 bases at J, leaving 21 bases unmatched. The CDR3 runs 18 residues. CDR1 and CDR2 from the germline V gene are SGHKS and YYEKEE (reference sequence). CDR3 sequence reads: CASSPLFTGTGKKRPQHF. CDR3 in DNA: TGTGCCAGCAGCCCCCTATTCACCGGGACAGGCAAAAAGAGGCCCCAGCATTTT.

The genes are TRBV27 and TRBJ2-5, with a possible D match to TRBD2 (7 bases). Germline V gene lookup returns CDR1 MNHEY and CDR2 SMNVEV (reference sequence). This CDR3 has 16 amino acids. The V gene lost 3 bases and the J gene lost 5 bases, with 19 bases spanning the gap. CDR3 in DNA: TGTGCCAGCAGTTTTTTAGGGGGAGGGCCTTTTGAGACCCAGTACTTC. It yields the protein CASSFLGGGPFETQYF.

A note on this clone: This CDR3 is also generated by other DNA sequences in the sample. This chain's CDR3 is CASSYPGGNYGYTF. DNA of the CDR3: TGTGCCAGCAGCTATCCAGGGGGCAACTATGGCTACACCTTC. The rearrangement joins TRBV28 to TRBJ1-2, with 8 bases identical to TRBD1. With 6 bases clipped from V and 2 bases from J, the junction kept 5 bases outside the gene matches. The CDR3 has 14 residues. Germline CDR1 reads MDHEN; CDR2 reads SYDVKM.

This clone has a handful of counts. The same CDR3 also results from other DNA sequences found in this sample. This sequence joins TRBV27 and TRBJ2-7; TRBD2 matches at 7 bases. This CDR3 is built from 14 residues. Trimming at V came to 5 bases and at J to 2 bases, leaving 6 bases not matched to a gene. The germline CDR1 and CDR2 sequences are MNHEY and SMNVEV (reference sequence). The CDR3, as DNA: TGTGCCAGCAGTCGGACTAGTGGGGCCTACGAGCAGTACTTC. Translation gives CASSRTSGAYEQYF.

The chain recombines TRBV28 with TRBJ2-7; D remains ambiguous. CDR1 and CDR2 (germline): MDHEN, SYDVKM. With 6 bases removed from V and 4 bases from J, the gap between germline ends came to 7 bases. The CDR3 spans 11 residues. The CDR3 DNA is TGTGCCAGCAGAACCCTTTACGAGCAGTACTTC. Its translation: CASRTLYEQYF.

V and J are TRBV5-5 and TRBJ2-1, with D unclear. Germline V CDR1 and CDR2: SGHKS, YYEKEE (reference sequence). The V and J ends lost 0 bases and 2 bases respectively, with 9 bases between them. There are 15 residues in the CDR3. CDR3 loop: CASSLGESPYNEQFF. CDR3 DNA sequence: TGTGCCAGCAGCTTGGGGGAAAGCCCCTACAATGAGCAGTTCTTC.

V and J are TRBV5-1 and TRBJ2-1, with TRBD2 matching 10 bases. This CDR3 spans 18 amino acids. The trim removed 5 bases at V and 1 base at J, leaving 12 bases unmatched. The germline gives CDR1 SGHRS, CDR2 YFSETQ. CDR3 sequence (DNA): TGCGCCAGCAGAGGGGCTCCTAGCGGGAGTTCTTCCTACAATGAGCAGTTCTTC. Protein sequence: CASRGAPSGSSSYNEQFF. The whole variable domain, filled in from reference TRBV5-1 and TRBJ2-1, reads KAGVTQTPRYLIKTRGQQVTLSCSPISGHRSVSWYQQTPGQGLQFLFEYFSETQRNKGNFPGRFSGRQFSNSRSEMNVSTLELGDSALYLCASRGAPSGSSSYNEQFFGPGTRLTVL.

This chain links TRBV4-3 with TRBJ1-4; 12 bases are shared with TRBD1. Trimming cost V 4 bases and J 2 bases; bases outside gene matches: 8. Germline CDR1 is LGHNA and CDR2 is YSLEER. CDR3 length: 18 residues. In DNA form, the CDR3 reads TGCGCCAGCAGCCGACGGGACAGGGGGCAAGTCACTAATGAAAAACTGTTTTTT. Amino acid sequence: CASSRRDRGQVTNEKLFF.